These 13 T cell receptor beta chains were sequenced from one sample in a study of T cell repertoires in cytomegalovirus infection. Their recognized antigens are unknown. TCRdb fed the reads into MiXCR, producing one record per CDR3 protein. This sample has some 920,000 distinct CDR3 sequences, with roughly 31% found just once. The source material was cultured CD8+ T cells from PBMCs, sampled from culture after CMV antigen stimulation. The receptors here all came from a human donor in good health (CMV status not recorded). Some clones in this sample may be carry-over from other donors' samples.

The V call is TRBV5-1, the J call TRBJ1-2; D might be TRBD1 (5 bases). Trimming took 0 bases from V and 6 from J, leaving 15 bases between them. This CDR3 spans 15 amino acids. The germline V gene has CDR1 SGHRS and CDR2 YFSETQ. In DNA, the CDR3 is TGCGCCAGCAGCTTGGAGACAGACACCGGTGATGGCTACACCTTC. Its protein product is CASSLETDTGDGYTF.

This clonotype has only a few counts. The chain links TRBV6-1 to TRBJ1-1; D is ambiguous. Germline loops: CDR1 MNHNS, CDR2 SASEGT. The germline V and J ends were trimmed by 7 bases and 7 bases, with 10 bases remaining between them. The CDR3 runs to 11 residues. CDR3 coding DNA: TGTGCCAGCAAGTCCGGGAGTGAAGCTTTCTTT. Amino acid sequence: CASKSGSEAFF.

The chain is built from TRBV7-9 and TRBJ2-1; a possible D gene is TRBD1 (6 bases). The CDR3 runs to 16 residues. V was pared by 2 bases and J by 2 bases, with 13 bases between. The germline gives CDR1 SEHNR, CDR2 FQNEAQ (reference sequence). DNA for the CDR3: TGTGCCAGCAGCTTACGCAGGGGTGTTACCTACAATGAGCAGTTCTTC. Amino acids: CASSLRRGVTYNEQFF.

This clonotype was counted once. In DNA, the CDR3 is TGTGCCAGGCTACGGGTTGGTGACACAGATACGCAGTATTTT. It specifies CARLRVGDTDTQYF. The chain couples TRBV2 to TRBJ2-3; no firm D call. V lost 9 bases, J lost 2 bases, and 15 bases lay in between. Germline CDR1 is SNHLY and CDR2 is FYNNEI. The CDR3 runs 14 residues.

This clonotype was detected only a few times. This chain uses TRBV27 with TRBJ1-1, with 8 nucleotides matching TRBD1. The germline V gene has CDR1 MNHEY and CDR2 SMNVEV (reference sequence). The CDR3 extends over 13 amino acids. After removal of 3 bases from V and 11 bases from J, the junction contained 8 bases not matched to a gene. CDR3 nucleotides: TGTGCCAGCAGTTTGGATACCGGGACAGGTGCTTTCTTT. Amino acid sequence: CASSLDTGTGAFF.

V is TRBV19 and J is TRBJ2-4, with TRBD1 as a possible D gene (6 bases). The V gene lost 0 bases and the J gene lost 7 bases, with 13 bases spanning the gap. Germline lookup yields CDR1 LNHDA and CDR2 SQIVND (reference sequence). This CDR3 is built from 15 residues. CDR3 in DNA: TGTGCCAGTAGTATAGATCCACTGGGGGCGAACATTCAGTACTTC. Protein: CASSIDPLGANIQYF.

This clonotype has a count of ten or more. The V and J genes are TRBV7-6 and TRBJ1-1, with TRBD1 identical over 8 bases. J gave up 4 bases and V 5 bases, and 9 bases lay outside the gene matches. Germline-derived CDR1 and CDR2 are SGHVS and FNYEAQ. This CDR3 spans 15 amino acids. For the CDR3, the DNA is TGTGCCAGCAGCAACTCAGGGGGCTCGGGCACTGAAGCTTTCTTT. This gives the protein CASSNSGGSGTEAFF.

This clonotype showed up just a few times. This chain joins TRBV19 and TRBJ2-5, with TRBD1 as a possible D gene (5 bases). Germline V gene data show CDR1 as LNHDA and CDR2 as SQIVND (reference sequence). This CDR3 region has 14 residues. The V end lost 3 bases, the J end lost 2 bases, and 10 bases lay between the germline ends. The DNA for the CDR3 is TGTGCCAGTAGTATGTTGGACATACAAGAGACCCAGTACTTC. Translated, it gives CASSMLDIQETQYF.

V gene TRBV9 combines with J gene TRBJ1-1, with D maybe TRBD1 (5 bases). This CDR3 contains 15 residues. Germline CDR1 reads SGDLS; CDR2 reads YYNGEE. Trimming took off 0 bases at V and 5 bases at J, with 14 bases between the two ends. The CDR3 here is CASSVDPGQKTEAFF. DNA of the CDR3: TGTGCCAGCAGCGTAGATCCGGGGCAGAAGACTGAAGCTTTCTTT.

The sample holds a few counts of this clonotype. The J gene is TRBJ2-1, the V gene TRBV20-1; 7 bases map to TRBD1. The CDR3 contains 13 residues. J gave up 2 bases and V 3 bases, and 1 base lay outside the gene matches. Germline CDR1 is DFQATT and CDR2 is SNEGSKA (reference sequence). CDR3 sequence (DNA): TGCAGTGCTAGGGACAGGCCCTACAATGAGCAGTTCTTC. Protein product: CSARDRPYNEQFF.

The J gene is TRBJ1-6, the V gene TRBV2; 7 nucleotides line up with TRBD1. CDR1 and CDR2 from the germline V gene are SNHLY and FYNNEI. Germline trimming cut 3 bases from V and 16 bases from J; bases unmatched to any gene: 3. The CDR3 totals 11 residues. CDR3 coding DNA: TGTGCCAGCAGTGACGACAGGGATCTCCACTTT. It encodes CASSDDRDLHF.

This CDR3 is CASSLEGGSHGYTF. The CDR3 DNA sequence: TGTGCCAGCAGCTTGGAGGGGGGGTCCCATGGCTACACCTTC. This chain connects TRBV5-6 to TRBJ1-2, with D possibly being TRBD1 (6 bases). Trimming removed 0 bases from V and 6 bases from J, with 12 bases in between. In germline, CDR1 is SGHDT, CDR2 YYEEEE. This CDR3 contains 14 residues. The full variable domain, with the rest looked up from reference TRBV5-6 and TRBJ1-2, is DAGVTQSPTHLIKTRGQQVTLRCSPKSGHDTVSWYQQALGQGPQFIFQYYEEEERQRGNFPDRFSGHQFPNYSSELNVNALLLGDSALYLCASSLEGGSHGYTFGSGTRLTVV.

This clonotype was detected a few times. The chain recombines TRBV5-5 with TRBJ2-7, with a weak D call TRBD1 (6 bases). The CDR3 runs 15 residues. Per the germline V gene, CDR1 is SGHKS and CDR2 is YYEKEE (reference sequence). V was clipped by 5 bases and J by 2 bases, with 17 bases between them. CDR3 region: CASRLSRGHPYEQYF. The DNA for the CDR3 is TGTGCCAGCAGATTAAGCCGGGGACATCCCTACGAGCAGTACTTC. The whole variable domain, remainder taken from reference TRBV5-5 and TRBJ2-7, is DAGVTQSPTHLIKTRGQQVTLRCSPISGHKSVSWYQQVLGQGPQFIFQYYEKEERGRGNFPDRFSARQFPNYSSELNVNALLLGDSALYLCASRLSRGHPYEQYFGPGTRLTVT.